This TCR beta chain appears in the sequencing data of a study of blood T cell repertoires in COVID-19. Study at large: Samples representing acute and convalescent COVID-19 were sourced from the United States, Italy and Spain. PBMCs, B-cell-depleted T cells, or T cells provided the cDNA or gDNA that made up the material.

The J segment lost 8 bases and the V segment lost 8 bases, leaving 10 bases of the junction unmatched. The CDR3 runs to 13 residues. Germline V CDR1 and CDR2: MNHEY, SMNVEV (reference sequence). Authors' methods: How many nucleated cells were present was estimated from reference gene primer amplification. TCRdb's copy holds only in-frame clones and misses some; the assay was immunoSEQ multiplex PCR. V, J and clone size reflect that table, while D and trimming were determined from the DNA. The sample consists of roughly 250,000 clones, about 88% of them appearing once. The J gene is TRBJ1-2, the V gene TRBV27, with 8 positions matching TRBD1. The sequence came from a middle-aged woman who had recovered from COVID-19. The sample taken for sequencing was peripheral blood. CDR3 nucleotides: TGTGCCAGCGGGCCCACAGGGGGATTCGGCTACACCTTC. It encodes CASGPTGGFGYTF.